The clone carrying this T cell receptor beta chain was recorded only once. Since a much larger clone is just one base distant, this may be a read error. This specimen belongs to a study of tumor-infiltrating lymphocytes in oesophageal squamous cell carcinoma. Looked up from germline, CDR1 is SNHLY and CDR2 is FYNNEI. This CDR3 spans 12 amino acids. TCRdb passed the PCR reads through MiXCR, listing each CDR3 protein once. The sample includes almost 20,000 distinct CDR3 sequences, approximately 40% seen only once; the top ten take about 6.8%. Sequenced sample: blood. The chain carries TRBV2 and TRBJ2-3; a weak D match, TRBD2 (8 bases). The clonotype was recovered from a male donor with esophageal squamous cell carcinoma. The CDR3 is CASSGGTDAQYF. The CDR3 DNA reads TGTGCCAGCTCGGGGGGGACAGATGCGCAGTATTTT.